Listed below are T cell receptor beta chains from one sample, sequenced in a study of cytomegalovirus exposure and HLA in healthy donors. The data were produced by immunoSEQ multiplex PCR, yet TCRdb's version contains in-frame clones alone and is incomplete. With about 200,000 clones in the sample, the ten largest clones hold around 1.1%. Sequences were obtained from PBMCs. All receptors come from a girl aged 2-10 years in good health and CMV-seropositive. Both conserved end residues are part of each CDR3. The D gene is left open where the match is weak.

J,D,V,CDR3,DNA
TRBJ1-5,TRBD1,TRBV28,CASLLQGGDRGHF,TGTGCCAGCTTGCTACAGGGGGGGGATCGTGGTCATTTT
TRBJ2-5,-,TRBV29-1,CSVGRVRGETQYF,TGCAGCGTCGGTCGAGTGAGGGGGGAGACCCAGTACTTC
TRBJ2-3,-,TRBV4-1,CASSHVSETSTDTQYF,TGCGCCAGCAGCCACGTTAGCGAGACTAGCACAGATACGCAGTATTTT
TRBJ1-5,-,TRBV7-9,CASSRFEGVRGNQPQHF,TGTGCCAGCAGCCGTTTCGAAGGGGTACGAGGCAATCAGCCCCAGCATTTT
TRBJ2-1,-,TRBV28,CASSRTDNEQFF,TGTGCCAGCAGTCGGACAGATAACGAGCAGTTCTTC
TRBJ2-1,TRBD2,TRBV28,CASSSIRQPTSPTGYEQFF,TGTGCCAGCAGTTCTATAAGGCAGCCGACTAGCCCTACCGGGTATGAGCAGTTCTTC
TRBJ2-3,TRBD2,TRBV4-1,CASSQALAGTLITDTQYF,TGCGCCAGCAGCCAAGCCCTAGCGGGGACCCTAATCACAGATACGCAGTATTTT
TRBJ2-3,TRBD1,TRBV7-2,CASSPDRVVDTQYF,TGTGCCAGCAGCCCGGACAGGGTTGTAGATACGCAGTATTTT
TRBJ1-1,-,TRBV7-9,CASSRQNAEAFF,TGTGCCAGCAGCCGACAGAACGCTGAAGCTTTCTTT
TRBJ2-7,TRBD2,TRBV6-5,CASSTIAGGLYEQYF,TGTGCCAGCAGTACTATAGCGGGGGGCCTCTACGAGCAGTACTTC
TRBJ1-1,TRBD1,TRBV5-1,CASSRTGGSINTEAFF,TGCGCCAGCAGCCGGACAGGGGGCAGTATTAACACTGAAGCTTTCTTT
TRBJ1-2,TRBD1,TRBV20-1,CSTYRGTSYAF,TGCAGTACCTACAGGGGTACTAGCTACGCCTTC
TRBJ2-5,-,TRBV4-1,CASSPGWREGQETQYF,TGCGCCAGCAGCCCCGGCTGGCGGGAAGGTCAAGAGACCCAGTACTTC